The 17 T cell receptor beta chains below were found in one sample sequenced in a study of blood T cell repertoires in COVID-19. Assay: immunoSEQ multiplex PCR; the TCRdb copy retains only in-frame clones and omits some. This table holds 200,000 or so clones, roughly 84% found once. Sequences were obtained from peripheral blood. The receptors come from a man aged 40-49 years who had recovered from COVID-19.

CDR3 nucleotide sequence: TGTGCCACCCCAGCTCCTACGGAGCTGAATTTTAATCAGCCCCAGCATTTT. The encoded protein is CATPAPTELNFNQPQHF. The J gene is TRBJ1-5, the V gene TRBV5-4; no clear D gene. V was cut by 9 bases and J by 4 bases, with 26 bases left in between. The germline CDR1 and CDR2 sequences are SGHNT and YYREEE (reference sequence). The CDR3 totals 17 residues.

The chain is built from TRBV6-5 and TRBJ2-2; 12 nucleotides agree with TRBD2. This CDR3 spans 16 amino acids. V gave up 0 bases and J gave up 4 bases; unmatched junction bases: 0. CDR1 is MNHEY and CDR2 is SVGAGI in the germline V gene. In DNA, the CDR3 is TGTGCCAGCAGTTACTCGACTAGCGGGAGCACCGGGGAGCTGTTTTTT. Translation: CASSYSTSGSTGELFF.

CDR3 nucleotide sequence: TGTGCCAGCAAAAGGGAGACGGGGAGCAACTATGGCTACACCTTC. The encoded protein is CASKRETGSNYGYTF. The V and J genes are TRBV5-5 and TRBJ1-2; D not resolved. Looked up from germline, CDR1 is SGHKS and CDR2 is YYEKEE (reference sequence). Trimming cost V 6 bases and J 2 bases, with 17 bases left between them. CDR3 length: 15 amino acids.

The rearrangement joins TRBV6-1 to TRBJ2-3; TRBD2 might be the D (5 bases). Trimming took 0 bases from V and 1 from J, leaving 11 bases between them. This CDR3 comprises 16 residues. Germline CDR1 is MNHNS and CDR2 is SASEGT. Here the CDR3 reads CASSEATGWGTDTQYF. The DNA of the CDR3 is TGTGCCAGCAGTGAAGCAACGGGGTGGGGCACAGATACGCAGTATTTT.

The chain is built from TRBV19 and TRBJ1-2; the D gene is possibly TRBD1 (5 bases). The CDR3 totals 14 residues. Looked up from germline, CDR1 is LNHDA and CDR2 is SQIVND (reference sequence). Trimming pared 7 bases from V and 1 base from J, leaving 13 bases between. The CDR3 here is CASNPRAYNYGYTF. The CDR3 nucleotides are TGTGCCAGTAACCCCAGGGCCTATAACTATGGCTACACCTTC.

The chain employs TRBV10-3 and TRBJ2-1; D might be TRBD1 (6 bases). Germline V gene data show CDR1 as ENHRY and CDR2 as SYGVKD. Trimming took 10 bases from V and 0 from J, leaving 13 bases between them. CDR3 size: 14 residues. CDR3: CATNRDNSYNEQFF. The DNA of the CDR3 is TGTGCCACTAACCGGGACAACTCCTACAATGAGCAGTTCTTC.

This CDR3 is CASRSTLNTEAFF. The CDR3 region has the DNA TGTGCCAGCAGATCCACTCTGAACACTGAAGCTTTCTTT. The chain joins TRBV12-3 or TRBV12-4 to TRBJ1-1, with D unclear. The germline V and J ends were trimmed by 6 bases and 0 bases, with 8 bases remaining between them. The CDR3 spans 13 residues.

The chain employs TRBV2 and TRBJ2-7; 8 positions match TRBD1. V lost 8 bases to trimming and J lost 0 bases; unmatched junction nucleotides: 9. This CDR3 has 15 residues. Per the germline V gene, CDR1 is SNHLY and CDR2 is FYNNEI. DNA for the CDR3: TGTGCCAGCGGGGCAGGGGACAGGAGCTCCTACGAGCAGTACTTC. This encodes CASGAGDRSSYEQYF.

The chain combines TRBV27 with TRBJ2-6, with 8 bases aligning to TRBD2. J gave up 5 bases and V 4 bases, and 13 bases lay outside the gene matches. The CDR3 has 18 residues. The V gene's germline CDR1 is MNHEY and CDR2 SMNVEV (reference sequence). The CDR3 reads CASSSHAGGGSWANVLTF. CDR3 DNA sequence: TGTGCCAGCAGTTCCCACGCGGGAGGCGGTAGTTGGGCCAACGTCCTGACTTTC.

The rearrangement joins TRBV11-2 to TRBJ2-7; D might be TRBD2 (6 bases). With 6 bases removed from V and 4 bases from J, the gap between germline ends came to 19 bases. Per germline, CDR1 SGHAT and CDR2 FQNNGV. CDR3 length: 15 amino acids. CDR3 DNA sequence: TGTGCCAGCAGGTTACTTTGGACCGGAGGGTACGAGCAGTACTTC. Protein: CASRLLWTGGYEQYF.

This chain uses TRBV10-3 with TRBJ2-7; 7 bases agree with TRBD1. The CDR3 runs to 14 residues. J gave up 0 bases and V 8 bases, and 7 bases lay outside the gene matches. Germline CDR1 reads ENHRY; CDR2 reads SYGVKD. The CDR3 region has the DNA TGTGCCATCTCTGAACAGGGGAGCTCCTACGAGCAGTACTTC. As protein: CAISEQGSSYEQYF.

The CDR3 DNA follows: TGTGCCAGCGGGGGGACAGGGGGTTGGGACCAGCCCCAGCATTTT. Its translation is CASGGTGGWDQPQHF. This chain links TRBV2 with TRBJ1-5; TRBD1 matches 11 bases. V gave up 8 bases and J gave up 7 bases; unmatched junction bases: 10. This CDR3 has 15 residues. The germline gives CDR1 SNHLY, CDR2 FYNNEI.

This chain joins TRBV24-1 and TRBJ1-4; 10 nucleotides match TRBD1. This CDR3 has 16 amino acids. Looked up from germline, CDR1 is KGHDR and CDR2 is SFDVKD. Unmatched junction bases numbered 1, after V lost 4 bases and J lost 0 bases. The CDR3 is CATSDGQGATNEKLFF. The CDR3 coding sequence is TGTGCCACCAGTGACGGACAGGGGGCAACTAATGAAAAACTGTTTTTT.

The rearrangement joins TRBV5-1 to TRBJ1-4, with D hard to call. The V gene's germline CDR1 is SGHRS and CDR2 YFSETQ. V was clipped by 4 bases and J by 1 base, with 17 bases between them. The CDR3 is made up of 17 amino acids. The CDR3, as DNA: TGCGCCAGCAGCCTATGGTATAAGAGGGAAACTAATGAAAAACTGTTTTTT. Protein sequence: CASSLWYKRETNEKLFF.

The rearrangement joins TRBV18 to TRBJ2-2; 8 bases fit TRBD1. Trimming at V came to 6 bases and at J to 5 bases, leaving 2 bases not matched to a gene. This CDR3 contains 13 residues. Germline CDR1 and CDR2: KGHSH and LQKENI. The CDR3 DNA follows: TGTGCCAGCTCCCAGGGGGCAACCGGGGAGCTGTTTTTT. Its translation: CASSQGATGELFF.

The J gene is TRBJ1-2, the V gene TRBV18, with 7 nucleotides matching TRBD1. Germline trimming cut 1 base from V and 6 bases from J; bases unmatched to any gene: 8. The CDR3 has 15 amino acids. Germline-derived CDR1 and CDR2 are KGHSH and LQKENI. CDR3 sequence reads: CASSPQTGIFNGYTF. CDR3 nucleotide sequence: TGTGCCAGCTCACCACAGACAGGGATCTTCAATGGCTACACCTTC. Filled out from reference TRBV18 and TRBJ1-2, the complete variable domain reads NAGVMQNPRHLVRRRGQEARLRCSPMKGHSHVYWYRQLPEEGLKFMVYLQKENIIDESGMPKERFSAEFPKEGPSILRIQQVVRGDSAAYFCASSPQTGIFNGYTFGSGTRLTVV.

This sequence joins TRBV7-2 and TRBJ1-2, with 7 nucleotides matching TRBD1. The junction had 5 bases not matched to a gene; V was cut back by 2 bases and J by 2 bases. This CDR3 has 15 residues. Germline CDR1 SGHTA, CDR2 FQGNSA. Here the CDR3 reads CASSLIRDSNYGYTF. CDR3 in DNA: TGTGCCAGCAGCTTAATACGGGACAGCAACTATGGCTACACCTTC.